This T cell receptor beta chain was captured in a study of cytotoxic CD8 clonotypes in ibrutinib-treated CLL. Study-wide context: Responses: roughly 25 partial, 2 complete; after median approximately six years, roughly 14 stayed remitted, 12 progressed. The study recorded mean values of approximately 260,000 productive templates and approximately 100,000 productive rearrangements per sample.

The CDR3 runs 16 residues. V was pared by 6 bases and J by 8 bases, with 22 bases between. The V gene's germline CDR1 is SGHVS and CDR2 FQNEAQ. Study findings and constraints: Clonality rose at ibrutinib response and fell back toward baseline at progression.

Sequencing used immunoSEQ multiplex PCR; TCRdb keeps in-frame clones, though not all of them. The table has 150,000 or so clones, approximately 84% seen once. Details on this clone: The antigen remains undetermined.

This clonotype was obtained from a human donor with chronic lymphocytic leukemia. Material: PBMCs, obtained after 24 months of ibrutinib treatment. The chain combines TRBV7-8 with TRBJ1-4; no reliable D call. The CDR3 reads CASSFTEASPNEKLFF. For the CDR3, the DNA is TGTGCCAGCAGTTTCACCGAGGCCTCACCGAACGAAAAACTGTTTTTT. Drawing the rest from reference TRBV7-8 and TRBJ1-4, the complete variable domain is GAGVSQSPRYKVAKRGQDVALRCDPISGHVSLFWYQQALGQGPEFLTYFQNEAQLDKSGLPSDRFFAERPEGSVSTLKIQRTQQEDSAVYLCASSFTEASPNEKLFFGSGTQLSVL.